The 20 T cell receptor beta chains presented below share a single source sample, sequenced in a study of blood T cells in healthy people across ages. A sample-barcoded 5' primer and a J-beta primer mix were used in a second PCR of roughly 7 to 12 cycles. Via MiXCR, TCRdb re-called the 5' RACE reads, giving one row per CDR3 protein. The sample contains over 1,500,000 distinct CDR3 sequences, more than 35% of which appear only once. The sample comprised blood. These TCRs come from a human donor in good health.

The chain recombines TRBV3-1 with TRBJ2-5; D gene ambiguous. V was cut by 0 bases and J by 7 bases, with 15 bases left in between. This CDR3 comprises 15 residues. Looked up from germline, CDR1 is LGHDT and CDR2 is YNNKEL (reference sequence). This chain's CDR3 is CASSQDKARWGTQYF. DNA for the CDR3: TGTGCCAGCAGCCAAGATAAGGCTAGATGGGGGACCCAGTACTTC.

The chain couples TRBV14 to TRBJ2-5; tentatively, D is TRBD1 or TRBD2 (6 bases each). CDR1 and CDR2 from the germline V gene are SGHDN and FVKESK. The CDR3 consists of 17 residues. Trimming cost V 1 base and J 6 bases, with 21 bases left between them. CDR3 sequence reads: CASSQVIGQISGQTQYF. The CDR3 nucleotides are TGTGCCAGCAGCCAAGTAATTGGACAGATCAGCGGGCAGACCCAGTACTTC.

The chain uses TRBV15 and TRBJ2-6, with 7 positions matching TRBD1. V lost 2 bases, J lost 1 base, and 2 bases stayed unmatched. Germline V gene lookup returns CDR1 LNHNV and CDR2 YYDKDF (reference sequence). This CDR3 region has 16 residues. DNA for the CDR3: TGTGCCACCAGCAGAAAGGGGGCATCTGGGGCCAACGTCCTGACTTTC. Protein product: CATSRKGASGANVLTF.

J is TRBJ1-1 and V is TRBV15; D not resolved. CDR1 and CDR2 (germline): LNHNV, YYDKDF (reference sequence). This CDR3 spans 12 amino acids. V dropped 3 bases and J dropped 8 bases, with 10 bases sitting between them. For the CDR3, the DNA is TGTGCCACCAGCAGGAGGGCCGGGGAAGCTTTCTTT. Amino acids: CATSRRAGEAFF.

This clonotype occurred a few times. The V call is TRBV7-2, the J call TRBJ2-3; 7 nucleotides agree with TRBD1. CDR3 length: 16 amino acids. Germline V CDR1 and CDR2: SGHTA, FQGNSA. With 7 bases clipped from V and 2 bases from J, the junction kept 12 bases outside the gene matches. CDR3 coding DNA: TGTGCCAGCACAAACCTTGGGACAGCCGACACAGATACGCAGTATTTT. Translating it yields CASTNLGTADTDTQYF.

V is TRBV10-3 and J is TRBJ2-7, with D uncertain. Trimming took off 6 bases at V and 7 bases at J, with 16 bases between the two ends. Germline V gives CDR1 ENHRY, CDR2 SYGVKD. The CDR3 runs to 13 residues. The CDR3 sequence is CAIRPKFLGEQYF. The CDR3 nucleotides read TGTGCCATCAGGCCTAAGTTTCTCGGGGAGCAGTACTTC.

The V and J genes are TRBV13 and TRBJ2-4, with D hard to call. The J call may be mistaken, given a closer DNA end match to TRBJ2-7. The CDR3 totals 15 residues. Germline CDR1 reads PRHDT; CDR2 reads FYEKMQ (reference sequence). The chain's CDR3 is CASQTRTESPYEQYF. The CDR3 DNA is TGTGCCAGCCAAACCCGGACGGAAAGTCCCTACGAGCAGTACTTC.

The chain employs TRBV5-1 and TRBJ2-7; 9 bases line up with TRBD1. The germline CDR1 and CDR2 sequences are SGHRS and YFSETQ. The V and J ends lost 3 bases and 7 bases, in that order; junction bases with no gene match: 14. The length of the CDR3 is 16 residues. In nucleotides, the CDR3 is TGCGCCAGCAGCTACGAGCCCGGGACAGGGCCCAATGAGCAGTACTTC. Amino acids: CASSYEPGTGPNEQYF. The full variable domain, its missing parts supplied by reference TRBV5-1 and TRBJ2-7, is KAGVTQTPRYLIKTRGQQVTLSCSPISGHRSVSWYQQTPGQGLQFLFEYFSETQRNKGNFPGRFSGRQFSNSRSEMNVSTLELGDSALYLCASSYEPGTGPNEQYFGPGTRLTVT.

The chain has TRBV24-1 and TRBJ2-3; 7 bases match TRBD2. With V trimmed by 3 bases and J by 1 base, 9 bases remained unmatched. CDR3 size: 17 residues. Germline assignment: CDR1 KGHDR and CDR2 SFDVKD. CDR3 sequence: CATSDLPASGGTDTQYF. CDR3 DNA sequence: TGTGCCACCAGTGATCTGCCGGCTAGCGGTGGCACAGATACGCAGTATTTT.

In its sample, this clonotype was seen a few times. J is TRBJ2-7 and V is TRBV6-2 or TRBV6-3, with D tentatively TRBD2 (6 bases). CDR1 and CDR2 (germline): MNHEY, SVGEGT. The CDR3 is 15 residues long. V was clipped by 0 bases and J by 3 bases, with 12 bases between them. CDR3 nucleotide sequence: TGTGCCAGCAGTTACTCCCTGCGACTAGACTACGAGCAGTACTTC. As protein: CASSYSLRLDYEQYF.

The chain combines TRBV27 with TRBJ1-2; TRBD1 might be the D (5 bases). Germline-derived CDR1 and CDR2 are MNHEY and SMNVEV (reference sequence). CDR3 size: 16 residues. Trimming shortened V by 5 bases and J by 4 bases, and 20 bases separated the two germline ends. CDR3 in amino acids: CASSPRGRTNTYGYTF. The CDR3 nucleotides read TGTGCCAGCAGTCCCCGGGGGAGGACTAACACCTATGGCTACACCTTC.

The chain employs TRBV20-1 and TRBJ1-1; 7 bases are a match to TRBD1. The CDR3 loop spans 15 amino acids. The V gene's germline CDR1 is DFQATT and CDR2 SNEGSKA (reference sequence). Trimming cost V 1 base and J 4 bases; bases outside gene matches: 9. CDR3 region: CSARASLDRATEAFF. CDR3 nucleotide sequence: TGCAGTGCTAGAGCCTCATTAGACAGGGCCACTGAAGCTTTCTTT.

Details on this clonotype: Since the CDR3 does not end with the conserved phenylalanine or tryptophan, this likely comes from a read error. J is TRBJ1-2 and V is TRBV5-4, with 7 positions matching TRBD1. The CDR3 contains 14 residues. Losses at the gene ends were 7 bases for V and 0 bases for J; bases not matched to a gene: 6. The V gene's germline CDR1 is SGHNT and CDR2 YYREEE (reference sequence). DNA for the CDR3: TGTGCCAGCCGATTACAGGGGCCTAACTATGGCTACACCTTA. It codes for CASRLQGPNYGYTL.

The rearrangement links TRBV29-1 to TRBJ1-1; D gene uncertain. The CDR3 is 12 amino acids. Germline values: CDR1 SQVTM, CDR2 ANQGSEA. With 5 bases removed from V and 0 bases from J, the gap between germline ends came to 7 bases. The CDR3 sequence is CSVNRVNTEAFF. CDR3 nucleotides: TGCAGCGTTAACAGAGTGAACACTGAAGCTTTCTTT. Together with reference TRBV29-1 and TRBJ1-1, the CDR3 gives the full variable domain: SAVISQKPSRDICQRGTSLTIQCQVDSQVTMMFWYRQQPGQSLTLIATANQGSEATYESGFVIDKFPISRPNLTFSTLTVSNMSPEDSSIYLCSVNRVNTEAFFGQGTRLTVV.

This clonotype was detected only a few times. V gene TRBV29-1 combines with J gene TRBJ1-2; TRBD1 is a possible D gene (5 bases). The CDR3 extends over 11 amino acids. Trimming cost V 3 bases and J 9 bases, with 11 bases left between them. CDR1 is SQVTM and CDR2 is ANQGSEA in the germline V gene. In DNA, the CDR3 is TGCAGCGTTGATAGGGGAACCCGCTACACCTTC. This gives the protein CSVDRGTRYTF.

About this clonotype itself: The germline gene is not matched at one end of the junction; a read error may be the cause. The J gene is TRBJ1-2, the V gene TRBV20-1; TRBD1 matches at 8 bases. CDR3 size: 11 residues. CDR1 and CDR2 (germline): DFQATT, SNEGSKA (reference sequence). The CDR3 coding sequence is TGCAGTGCTGGACAGGGTCGTGGCCACACCTTC. This encodes CSAGQGRGHTF.

This chain connects TRBV7-9 to TRBJ1-2; D not certain. Germline V gene data show CDR1 as SEHNR and CDR2 as FQNEAQ (reference sequence). This CDR3 contains 15 residues. With 8 bases removed from V and 0 bases from J, the gap between germline ends came to 16 bases. The CDR3 DNA sequence: TGTGCCAGCGTGTCATACTTAACTGCTAACTATGGCTACACCTTC. Its translation: CASVSYLTANYGYTF.

The gene calls are TRBV2 and TRBJ2-3; weak D call: TRBD2 (6 bases). Germline CDR1 reads SNHLY; CDR2 reads FYNNEI. This CDR3 has 13 residues. V dropped 9 bases and J dropped 2 bases, with 12 bases sitting between them. The CDR3 DNA follows: TGTGCCAGTCCCCGGGACTTCACAGATACGCAGTATTTT. Protein sequence: CASPRDFTDTQYF.

CDR3 loop: CASSLVEGQESNEQFF. The CDR3 DNA is TGTGCCAGCAGCTTAGTAGAGGGACAGGAGTCCAATGAGCAGTTCTTC. The J gene is TRBJ2-1, the V gene TRBV7-8; 8 bases are a match to TRBD1. J gave up 6 bases and V 1 base, and 8 bases lay outside the gene matches. Germline-derived CDR1 and CDR2 are SGHVS and FQNEAQ. The CDR3 sequence is 16 residues long.

This chain uses TRBV29-1 with TRBJ1-2; TRBD1 matches at 8 bases. Trimming removed 1 base from V and 6 bases from J; junction bases left unmatched: 4. The CDR3 is 13 residues long. In germline, CDR1 is SQVTM, CDR2 ANQGSEA. The CDR3 loop reads CSVEGQGADGYTF. CDR3 DNA: TGCAGCGTTGAAGGGCAGGGGGCGGATGGCTACACCTTC. The variable domain in full, with the rest retrieved from reference TRBV29-1 and TRBJ1-2, is SAVISQKPSRDICQRGTSLTIQCQVDSQVTMMFWYRQQPGQSLTLIATANQGSEATYESGFVIDKFPISRPNLTFSTLTVSNMSPEDSSIYLCSVEGQGADGYTFGSGTRLTVV.